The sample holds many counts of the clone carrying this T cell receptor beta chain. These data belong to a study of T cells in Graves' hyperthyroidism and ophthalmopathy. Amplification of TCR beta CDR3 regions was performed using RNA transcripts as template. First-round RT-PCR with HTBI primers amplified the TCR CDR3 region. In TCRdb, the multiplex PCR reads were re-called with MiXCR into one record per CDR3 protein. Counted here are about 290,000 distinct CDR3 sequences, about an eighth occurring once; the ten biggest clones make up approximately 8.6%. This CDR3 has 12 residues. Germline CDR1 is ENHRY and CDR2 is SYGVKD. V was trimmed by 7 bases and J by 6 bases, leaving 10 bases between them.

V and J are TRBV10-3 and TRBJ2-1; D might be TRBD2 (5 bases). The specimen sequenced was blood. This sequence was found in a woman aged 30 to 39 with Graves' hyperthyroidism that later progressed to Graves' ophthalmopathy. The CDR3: CAITAGANEQFF. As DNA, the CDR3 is TGTGCCATCACCGCGGGTGCCAATGAGCAGTTCTTC.